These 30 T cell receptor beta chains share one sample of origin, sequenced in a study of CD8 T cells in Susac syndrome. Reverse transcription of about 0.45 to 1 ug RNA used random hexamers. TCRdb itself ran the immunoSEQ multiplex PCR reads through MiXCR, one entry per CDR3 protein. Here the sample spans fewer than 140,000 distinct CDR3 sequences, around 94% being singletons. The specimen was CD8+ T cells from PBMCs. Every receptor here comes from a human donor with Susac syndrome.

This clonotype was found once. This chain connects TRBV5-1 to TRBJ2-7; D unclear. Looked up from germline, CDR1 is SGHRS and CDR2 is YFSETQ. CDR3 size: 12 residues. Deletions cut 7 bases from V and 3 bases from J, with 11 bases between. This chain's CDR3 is CASGIDNYEQYF. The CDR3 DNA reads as TGCGCCAGCGGGATCGACAACTACGAGCAGTACTTC.

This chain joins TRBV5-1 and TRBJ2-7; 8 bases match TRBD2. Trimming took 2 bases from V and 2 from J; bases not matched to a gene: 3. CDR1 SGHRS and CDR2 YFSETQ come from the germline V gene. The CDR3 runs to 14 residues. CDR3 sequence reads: CASSFRGGPYEQYF. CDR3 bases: TGCGCCAGCAGCTTCCGGGGGGGACCCTACGAGCAGTACTTC.

Here the CDR3 reads CASSLIGRDNSGANVLTF. The CDR3 DNA sequence: TGTGCCAGCAGCTTAATTGGACGGGATAACTCTGGGGCCAACGTCCTGACTTTC. This sequence joins TRBV13 and TRBJ2-6; TRBD2 is a possible D gene (5 bases). The CDR3 spans 18 residues. Germline V lookup: CDR1 PRHDT, CDR2 FYEKMQ (reference sequence). Trimming cost V 2 bases and J 0 bases, with 14 bases left between them.

The CDR3 protein is CASSFGTTDTQYF. CDR3 DNA sequence: TGTGCCAGCAGTTTTGGAACCACAGATACGCAGTATTTT. The rearrangement joins TRBV27 to TRBJ2-3; no firm D call. This CDR3 is 13 amino acids long. V dropped 3 bases and J dropped 2 bases, with 6 bases sitting between them. Germline V lookup: CDR1 MNHEY, CDR2 SMNVEV (reference sequence).

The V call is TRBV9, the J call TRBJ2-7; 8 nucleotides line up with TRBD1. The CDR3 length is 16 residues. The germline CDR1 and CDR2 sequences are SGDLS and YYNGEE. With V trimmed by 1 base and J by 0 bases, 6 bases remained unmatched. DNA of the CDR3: TGTGCCAGCAGCGTAAAAGAGACAGGGGACTCCTACGAGCAGTACTTC. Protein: CASSVKETGDSYEQYF. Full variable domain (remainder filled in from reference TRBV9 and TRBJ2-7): DSGVTQTPKHLITATGQRVTLRCSPRSGDLSVYWYQQSLDQGLQFLIQYYNGEERAKGNILERFSAQQFPDLHSELNLSSLELGDSALYFCASSVKETGDSYEQYFGPGTRLTVT.

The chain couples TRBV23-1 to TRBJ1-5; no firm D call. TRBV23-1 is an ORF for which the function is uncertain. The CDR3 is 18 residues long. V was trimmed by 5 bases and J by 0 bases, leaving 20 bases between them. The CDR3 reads CASSGKEAGRCSNQPQHF. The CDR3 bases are TGCGCCAGCAGTGGTAAAGAAGCCGGACGTTGTAGCAATCAGCCCCAGCATTTT.

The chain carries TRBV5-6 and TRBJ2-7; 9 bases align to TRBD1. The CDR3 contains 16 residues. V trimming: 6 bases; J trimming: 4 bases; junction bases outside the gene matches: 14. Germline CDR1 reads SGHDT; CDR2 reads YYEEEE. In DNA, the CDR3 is TGTGCCAGCACTCTCGTTTCCGGACAGGGGAAATACGAGCAGTACTTC. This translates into CASTLVSGQGKYEQYF. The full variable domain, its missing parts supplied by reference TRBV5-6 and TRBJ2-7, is DAGVTQSPTHLIKTRGQQVTLRCSPKSGHDTVSWYQQALGQGPQFIFQYYEEEERQRGNFPDRFSGHQFPNYSSELNVNALLLGDSALYLCASTLVSGQGKYEQYFGPGTRLTVT.

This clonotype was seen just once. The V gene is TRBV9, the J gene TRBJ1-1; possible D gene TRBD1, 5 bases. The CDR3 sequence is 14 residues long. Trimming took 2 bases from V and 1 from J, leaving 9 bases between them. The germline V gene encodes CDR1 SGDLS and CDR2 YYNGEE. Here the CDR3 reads CASSVTGGNTEAFF. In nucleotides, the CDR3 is TGTGCCAGCAGCGTGACTGGGGGGAACACTGAAGCTTTCTTT. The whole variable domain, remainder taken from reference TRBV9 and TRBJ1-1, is DSGVTQTPKHLITATGQRVTLRCSPRSGDLSVYWYQQSLDQGLQFLIQYYNGEERAKGNILERFSAQQFPDLHSELNLSSLELGDSALYFCASSVTGGNTEAFFGQGTRLTVV.

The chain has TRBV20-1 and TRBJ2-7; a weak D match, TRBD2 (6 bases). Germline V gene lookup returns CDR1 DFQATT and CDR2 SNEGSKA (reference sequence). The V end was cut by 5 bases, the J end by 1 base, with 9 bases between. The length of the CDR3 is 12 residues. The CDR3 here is CSALDYSYEQYF. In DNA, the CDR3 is TGCAGTGCTTTGGACTATTCCTACGAGCAGTACTTC.

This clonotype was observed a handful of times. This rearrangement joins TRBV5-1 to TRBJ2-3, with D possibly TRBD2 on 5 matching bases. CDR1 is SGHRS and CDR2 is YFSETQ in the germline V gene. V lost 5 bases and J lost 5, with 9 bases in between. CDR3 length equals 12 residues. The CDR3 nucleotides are TGCGCCAGCAGGGCCGAGGGAGATACGCAGTATTTT. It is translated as CASRAEGDTQYF. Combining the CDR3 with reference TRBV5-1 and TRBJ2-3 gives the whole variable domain KAGVTQTPRYLIKTRGQQVTLSCSPISGHRSVSWYQQTPGQGLQFLFEYFSETQRNKGNFPGRFSGRQFSNSRSEMNVSTLELGDSALYLCASRAEGDTQYFGPGTRLTVL.

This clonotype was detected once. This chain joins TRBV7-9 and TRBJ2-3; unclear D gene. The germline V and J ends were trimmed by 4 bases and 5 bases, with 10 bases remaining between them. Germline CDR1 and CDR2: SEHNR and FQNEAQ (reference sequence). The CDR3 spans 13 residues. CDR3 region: CASSSPEVDTQYF. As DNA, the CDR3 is TGTGCCAGCAGCTCCCCGGAAGTAGATACGCAGTATTTT.

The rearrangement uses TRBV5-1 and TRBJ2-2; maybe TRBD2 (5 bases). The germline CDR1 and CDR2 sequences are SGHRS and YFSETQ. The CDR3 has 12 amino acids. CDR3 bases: TGCCAGAGGGCGTCGAACACCGGGGAGCTGTTTTTT. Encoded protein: CQRASNTGELFF.

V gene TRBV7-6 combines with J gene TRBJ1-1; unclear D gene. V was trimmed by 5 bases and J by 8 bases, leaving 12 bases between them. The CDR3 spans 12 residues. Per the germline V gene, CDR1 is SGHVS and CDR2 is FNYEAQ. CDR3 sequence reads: CASSQEGREAFF. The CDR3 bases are TGTGCCAGCAGCCAGGAGGGCAGAGAAGCTTTCTTT.

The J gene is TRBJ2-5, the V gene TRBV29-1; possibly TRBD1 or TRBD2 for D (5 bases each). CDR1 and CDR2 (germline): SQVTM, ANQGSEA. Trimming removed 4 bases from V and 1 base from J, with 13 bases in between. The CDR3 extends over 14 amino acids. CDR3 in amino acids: CSVADGARQETQYF. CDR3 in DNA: TGCAGCGTTGCCGACGGGGCCCGCCAAGAGACCCAGTACTTC.

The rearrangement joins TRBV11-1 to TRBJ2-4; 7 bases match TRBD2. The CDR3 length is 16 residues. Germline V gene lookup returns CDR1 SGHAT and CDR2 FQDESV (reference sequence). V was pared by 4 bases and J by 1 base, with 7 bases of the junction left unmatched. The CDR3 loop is CASSSGLAVAKNIQYF. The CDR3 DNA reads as TGTGCCAGCAGCTCAGGTCTAGCGGTGGCCAAAAACATTCAGTACTTC.

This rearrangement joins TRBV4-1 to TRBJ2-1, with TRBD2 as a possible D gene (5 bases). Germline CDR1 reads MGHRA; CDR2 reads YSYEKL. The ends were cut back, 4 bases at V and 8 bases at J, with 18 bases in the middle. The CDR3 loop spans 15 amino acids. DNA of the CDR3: TGCGCCAGCAGCCTAACGGACGGAGGATGGGATGAGCAGTTCTTC. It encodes CASSLTDGGWDEQFF.

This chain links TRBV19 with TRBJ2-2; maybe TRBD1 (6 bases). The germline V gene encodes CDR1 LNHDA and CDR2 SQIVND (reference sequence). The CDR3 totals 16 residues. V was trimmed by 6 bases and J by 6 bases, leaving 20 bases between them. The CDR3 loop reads CASSPHTGNVAGELFF. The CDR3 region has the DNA TGTGCCAGTAGCCCACATACAGGGAATGTCGCCGGGGAGCTGTTTTTT.

CDR3 region: CASSRDRGRVNTEAFF. CDR3 in DNA: TGCGCCAGCAGCCGAGACAGGGGGCGCGTGAACACTGAAGCTTTCTTT. This rearrangement joins TRBV4-3 to TRBJ1-1, with 10 bases aligning to TRBD1. In germline, CDR1 is LGHNA, CDR2 YSLEER. The CDR3 has 16 residues. V lost 4 bases, J lost 0 bases, and 5 bases stayed unmatched.

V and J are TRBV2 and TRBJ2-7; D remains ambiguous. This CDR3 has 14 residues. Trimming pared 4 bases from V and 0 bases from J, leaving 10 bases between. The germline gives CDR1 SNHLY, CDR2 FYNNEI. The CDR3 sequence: CASSGAGSSYEQYF. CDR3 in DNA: TGTGCCAGCAGTGGGGCAGGAAGCTCCTACGAGCAGTACTTC.

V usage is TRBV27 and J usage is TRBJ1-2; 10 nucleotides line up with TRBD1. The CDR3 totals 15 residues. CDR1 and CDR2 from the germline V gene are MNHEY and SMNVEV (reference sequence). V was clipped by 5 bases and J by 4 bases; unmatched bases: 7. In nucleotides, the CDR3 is TGTGCCAGCAGTCCAGGACAGGGGGTTATCTATGGCTACACCTTC. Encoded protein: CASSPGQGVIYGYTF.

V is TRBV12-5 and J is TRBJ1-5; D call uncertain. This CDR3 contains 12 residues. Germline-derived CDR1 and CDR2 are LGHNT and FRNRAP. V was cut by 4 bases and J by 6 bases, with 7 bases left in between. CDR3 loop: CASGSTAQPQHF. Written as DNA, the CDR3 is TGTGCTAGTGGTTCTACAGCTCAGCCCCAGCATTTT.

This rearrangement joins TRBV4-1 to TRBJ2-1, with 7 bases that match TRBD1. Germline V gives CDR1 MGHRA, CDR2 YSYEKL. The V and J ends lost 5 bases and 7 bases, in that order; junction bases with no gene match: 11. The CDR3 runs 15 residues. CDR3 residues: CASSIVQGSVNEQFF. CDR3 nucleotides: TGCGCCAGCAGCATTGTACAGGGGAGTGTAAATGAGCAGTTCTTC.

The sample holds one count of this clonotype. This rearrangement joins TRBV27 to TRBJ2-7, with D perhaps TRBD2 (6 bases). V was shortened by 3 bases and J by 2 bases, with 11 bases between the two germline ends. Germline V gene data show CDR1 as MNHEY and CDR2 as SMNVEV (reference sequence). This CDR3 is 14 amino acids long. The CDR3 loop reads CASSFGSGPYEQYF. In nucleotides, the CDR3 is TGTGCCAGCAGTTTTGGTAGCGGACCCTACGAGCAGTACTTC.

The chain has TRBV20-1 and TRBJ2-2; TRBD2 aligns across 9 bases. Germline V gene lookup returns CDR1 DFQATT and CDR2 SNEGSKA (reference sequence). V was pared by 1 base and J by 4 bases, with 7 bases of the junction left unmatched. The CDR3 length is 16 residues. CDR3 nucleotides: TGCAGTGCTAGAGTTGGTAGCGGGGGACGCACCGGGGAGCTGTTTTTT. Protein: CSARVGSGGRTGELFF.

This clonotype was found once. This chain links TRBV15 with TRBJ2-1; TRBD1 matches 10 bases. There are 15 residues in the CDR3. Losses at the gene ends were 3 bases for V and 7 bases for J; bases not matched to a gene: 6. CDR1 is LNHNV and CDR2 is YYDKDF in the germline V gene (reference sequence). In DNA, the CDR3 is TGTGCCACCAGCAGGGGACAGGGGAAGGGGAATGAGCAGTTCTTC. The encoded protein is CATSRGQGKGNEQFF.

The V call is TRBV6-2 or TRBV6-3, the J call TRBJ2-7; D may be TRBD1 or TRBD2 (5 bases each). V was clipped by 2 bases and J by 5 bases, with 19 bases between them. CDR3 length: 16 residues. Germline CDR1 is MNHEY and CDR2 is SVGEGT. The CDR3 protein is CASSYRGALGNDEQYF. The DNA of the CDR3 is TGTGCCAGCAGTTACAGAGGGGCGCTGGGTAACGACGAGCAGTACTTC.

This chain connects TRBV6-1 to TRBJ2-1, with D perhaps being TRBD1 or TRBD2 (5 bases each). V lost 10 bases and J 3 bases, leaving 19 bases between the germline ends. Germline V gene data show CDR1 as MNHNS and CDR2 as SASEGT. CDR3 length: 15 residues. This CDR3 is CAIRPLRGSYNEQFF. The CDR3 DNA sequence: TGTGCCATCAGGCCTCTCCGGGGCAGCTACAATGAGCAGTTCTTC.

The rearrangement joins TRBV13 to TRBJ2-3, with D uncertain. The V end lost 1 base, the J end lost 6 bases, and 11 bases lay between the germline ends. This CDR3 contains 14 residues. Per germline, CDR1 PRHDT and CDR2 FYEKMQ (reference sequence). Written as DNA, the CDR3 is TGTGCCAGCAGCTTAGATAGGGTCGGTGATACGCAGTATTTT. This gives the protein CASSLDRVGDTQYF.

The DNA for the CDR3 is TGTGCCAGCAGCCCGTCTTGGGGGGATATGAACACTGAAGCTTTCTTT. Translation gives CASSPSWGDMNTEAFF. The chain links TRBV7-9 to TRBJ1-1, with a possible D match to TRBD1 (5 bases). CDR1 and CDR2 from the germline V gene are SEHNR and FQNEAQ (reference sequence). The V end was cut by 5 bases, the J end by 0 bases, with 16 bases between. This CDR3 has 16 amino acids.

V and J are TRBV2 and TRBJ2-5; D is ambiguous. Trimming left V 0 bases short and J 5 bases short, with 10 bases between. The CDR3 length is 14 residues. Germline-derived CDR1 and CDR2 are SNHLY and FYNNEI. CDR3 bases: TGTGCCAGCAGTGAAGCAAACAGTGGGGAGACCCAGTACTTC. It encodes CASSEANSGETQYF.